This T cell receptor (beta chain) is from a study of T cell repertoires in cytomegalovirus infection. In the study overall: HLA-B-restricted CMV epitopes that are well studied, plus recently identified HLA-C-restricted ones, were used by the study. Indications of both CMV infection and matching HLA type were provided by public TCR beta signatures.

This clonotype was recorded many times. Its antigen is as yet unknown. TCRdb used MiXCR to reprocess the reads, holding one entry per CDR3 protein. The top ten clones hold roughly 13% of a sample with some 940,000 distinct CDR3 sequences, around 30% of them seen once. The length of the CDR3 is 15 residues. The germline V gene has CDR1 SGHVS and CDR2 FNYEAQ. Between the trimmed V and J ends, which lost 4 bases and 1 base, there was a span of 13 bases. The genes are TRBV7-6 and TRBJ1-1; tentatively, D is TRBD1 (5 bases). This sequence was found in a human donor in good health (CMV status not recorded). Some clones in this sample may be carry-over from other donors' samples. Sequencing was performed on cultured CD8+ T cells from PBMCs, taken from culture after CMV antigen stimulation. CDR3 coding DNA: TGTGCCAGCAGCTCCCCCCGGGGCACGAACACTGAAGCTTTCTTT. Amino acids: CASSSPRGTNTEAFF.